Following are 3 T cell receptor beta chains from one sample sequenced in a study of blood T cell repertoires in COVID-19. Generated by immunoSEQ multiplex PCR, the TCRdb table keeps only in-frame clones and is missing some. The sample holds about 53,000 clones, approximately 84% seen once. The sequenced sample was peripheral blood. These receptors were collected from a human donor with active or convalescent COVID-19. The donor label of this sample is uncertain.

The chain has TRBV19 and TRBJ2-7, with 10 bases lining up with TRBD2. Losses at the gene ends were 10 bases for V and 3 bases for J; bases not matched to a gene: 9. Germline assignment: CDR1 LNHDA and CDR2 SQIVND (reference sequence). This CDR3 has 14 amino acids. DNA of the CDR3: TGTGCCACCGCGAGGTCTAGCGGGAGCTACGAGCAGTACTTC. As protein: CATARSSGSYEQYF. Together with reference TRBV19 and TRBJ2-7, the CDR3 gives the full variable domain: DGGITQSPKYLFRKEGQNVTLSCEQNLNHDAMYWYRQDPGQGLRLIYYSQIVNDFQKGDIAEGYSVSREKKESFPLTVTSAQKNPTAFYLCATARSSGSYEQYFGPGTRLTVT.

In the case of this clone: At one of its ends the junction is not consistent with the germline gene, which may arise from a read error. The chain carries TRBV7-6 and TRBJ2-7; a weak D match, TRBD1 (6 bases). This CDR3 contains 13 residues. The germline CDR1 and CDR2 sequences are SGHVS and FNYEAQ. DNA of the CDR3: TGTGCCAGCAGCTTAGTGGGGGCGCCGGAGTTAAACTTC. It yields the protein CASSLVGAPELNF.

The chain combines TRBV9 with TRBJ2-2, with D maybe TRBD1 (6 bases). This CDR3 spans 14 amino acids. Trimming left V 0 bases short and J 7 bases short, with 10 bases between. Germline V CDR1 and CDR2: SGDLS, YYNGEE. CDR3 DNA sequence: TGTGCCAGCAGCGTAGAACAGGGTAACGGGGAGCTGTTTTTT. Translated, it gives CASSVEQGNGELFF.